This entry lists 2 T cell receptor beta chains sequenced from one sample in a study of CD8+ T cells in alopecia areata. Sequencing relied on a cDNA template that was reverse transcribed from extracted RNA. The table came from immunoSEQ multiplex PCR; TCRdb's copy has only in-frame clones and leaves some out. The table records fewer than 150,000 clones, around 60% of them present only once. The source was CD4+ T cells sorted from blood, collected at week 0. The origin of the receptors is a human donor with alopecia areata.

This clone was seen a handful of times. The V gene is TRBV18, the J gene TRBJ2-3; the D gene is possibly TRBD2 (5 bases). The germline V gene has CDR1 KGHSH and CDR2 LQKENI. V gave up 6 bases and J gave up 6 bases, with 25 bases separating them. The CDR3 has 17 amino acids. The CDR3 sequence is CASSVFEGPGGSDTQYF. In nucleotides, the CDR3 is TGTGCCAGCTCTGTCTTCGAGGGCCCAGGAGGCTCCGATACGCAGTATTTT. Filled out from reference TRBV18 and TRBJ2-3, the complete variable domain reads NAGVMQNPRHLVRRRGQEARLRCSPMKGHSHVYWYRQLPEEGLKFMVYLQKENIIDESGMPKERFSAEFPKEGPSILRIQQVVRGDSAAYFCASSVFEGPGGSDTQYFGPGTRLTVL.

The CDR3 sequence is CASSPTTLYTEAFF. The DNA for the CDR3 is TGTGCCAGCTCACCGACAACCCTTTACACTGAAGCTTTCTTT. This chain joins TRBV18 and TRBJ1-1, with unresolved D. Germline loops: CDR1 KGHSH, CDR2 LQKENI. The CDR3 totals 14 residues. The germline V and J ends were trimmed by 3 bases and 3 bases, with 11 bases remaining between them.